These 27 T cell receptor beta chains came from one sample sequenced in a study of early T cells in non-severe SARS-CoV-2 infection (dated by TCRdb to the early 2020s). Libraries were built with 5' RACE. Sequencing relied on a NextSeq 500. TCRdb trimmed public reads at Q25 via fastp, called clones via MiXCR and kept in-frame beta chains. Identical CDR3 proteins give one entry, which carries the most common genes and DNA. The sample has roughly 40,000 distinct CDR3 sequences on record, approximately 6.9% of them singletons. Roughly 5.1% of the sample belongs to the ten largest clones. Sequencing was carried out using whole blood. The receptors stem from an adult who was a healthcare worker with PCR-confirmed SARS-CoV-2 infection or an uninfected control (not recorded which).

This clonotype was recorded many times. The chain couples TRBV12-3 or TRBV12-4 to TRBJ2-2; the D gene is possibly TRBD2 (5 bases). Trimming stripped 6 bases from V and 4 bases from J, with 12 bases between. This CDR3 region has 14 residues. CDR3 amino acids: CASRTGIVTGELFF. DNA of the CDR3: TGTGCCAGCAGGACGGGGATTGTCACCGGGGAGCTGTTTTTT.

Ten or more counts support this clonotype. The chain combines TRBV3-1 with TRBJ2-7; 8 positions match TRBD2. Germline lookup yields CDR1 LGHDT and CDR2 YNNKEL (reference sequence). With V trimmed by 0 bases and J by 3 bases, 10 bases remained unmatched. CDR3 length equals 17 residues. This CDR3 is CASSQDGGAGVIYEQYF. The CDR3 DNA reads as TGTGCCAGCAGCCAAGATGGGGGAGCGGGGGTTATCTACGAGCAGTACTTC.

This clonotype was observed a few times. J is TRBJ2-5 and V is TRBV6-2 or TRBV6-3, with D perhaps TRBD1 (6 bases). The CDR3 is 13 residues long. The ends were cut back, 8 bases at V and 1 base at J, with 11 bases in the middle. CDR1 is MNHEY, CDR2 SVGEGT, per germline. This chain's CDR3 is CASGWTAQETQYF. The CDR3 nucleotides are TGTGCCAGCGGCTGGACAGCCCAAGAGACCCAGTACTTC.

This clonotype showed up many times. The chain recombines TRBV7-2 with TRBJ1-5, with D possibly matching TRBD1 (5 bases). The CDR3 spans 13 residues. The germline V gene has CDR1 SGHTA and CDR2 FQGNSA. The V end lost 4 bases, the J end lost 5 bases, and 9 bases lay between the germline ends. Here the CDR3 DNA reads TGTGCCAGCAGCTCAGGGAGGGATCAGCCCCAGCATTTT. Amino acids: CASSSGRDQPQHF.

This clonotype was found many times. The chain has TRBV6-6 and TRBJ2-7; 8 nucleotides match TRBD2. The CDR3 is 13 amino acids. CDR1 MNHNY and CDR2 SVGAGI come from the germline V gene (reference sequence). V lost 2 bases, J lost 5 bases, and 2 bases stayed unmatched. The CDR3 coding sequence is TGTGCCAGCAGTTACCGGGAGGGGGACGAGCAGTACTTC. Its translation is CASSYREGDEQYF.

This clonotype was picked up many times. This chain joins TRBV18 and TRBJ1-1; D unclear. This CDR3 comprises 13 residues. Trimming pared 3 bases from V and 1 base from J, leaving 6 bases between. Germline CDR1 is KGHSH and CDR2 is LQKENI. The CDR3 spells CASSPQKNTEAFF. The CDR3 DNA follows: TGTGCCAGCTCACCTCAGAAGAACACTGAAGCTTTCTTT.

The table lists this clonotype with many counts. V is TRBV5-1 and J is TRBJ2-7; 11 nucleotides match TRBD1. This CDR3 has 15 amino acids. V was pared by 2 bases and J by 6 bases, with 7 bases of the junction left unmatched. Germline CDR1 and CDR2: SGHRS and YFSETQ. CDR3 loop: CASSFLRDRGSEQYF. CDR3 in DNA: TGCGCCAGCAGCTTTCTCCGGGACAGGGGGTCCGAGCAGTACTTC.

This clonotype was observed a handful of times. The chain has TRBV12-3 or TRBV12-4 and TRBJ2-7; D unclear. The CDR3 is made up of 12 amino acids. Trimming pared 6 bases from V and 3 bases from J, leaving 9 bases between. The DNA for the CDR3 is TGTGCCAGCAGCCAGGACGGCTACGAGCAGTACTTC. Residues: CASSQDGYEQYF.

This clonotype was seen many times. The CDR3 nucleotides read TGTGCCATCAGTGAGAACAGGGTGGGATCAGATACGCAGTATTTT. It translates to CAISENRVGSDTQYF. The V gene is TRBV10-3, the J gene TRBJ2-3, with a weak D call TRBD1 (6 bases). This CDR3 comprises 15 residues. V was shortened by 2 bases and J by 4 bases, with 13 bases between the two germline ends. CDR1 and CDR2 from the germline V gene are ENHRY and SYGVKD.

The chain is built from TRBV14 and TRBJ2-3; D may be TRBD1 (6 bases). Germline V gene data show CDR1 as SGHDN and CDR2 as FVKESK. V lost 3 bases and J lost 3, with 13 bases in between. The CDR3 loop spans 15 amino acids. CDR3 amino acids: CASSHLQGRTDTQYF. CDR3 sequence (DNA): TGTGCCAGCAGCCATCTACAGGGCCGGACAGATACGCAGTATTTT. Full variable domain (outside the CDR3, taken from reference TRBV14 and TRBJ2-3): EAGVTQFPSHSVIEKGQTVTLRCDPISGHDNLYWYRRVMGKEIKFLLHFVKESKQDESGMPNNRFLAERTGGTYSTLKVQPAELEDSGVYFCASSHLQGRTDTQYFGPGTRLTVL.

This clonotype was found a few times. V and J are TRBV6-2 or TRBV6-3 and TRBJ1-2; 8 nucleotides align to TRBD1. Germline CDR1 reads MNHEY; CDR2 reads SVGEGT. The CDR3 extends over 16 amino acids. The V and J ends lost 5 bases and 4 bases, in that order; junction bases with no gene match: 12. The CDR3, as DNA: TGTGCCAGCAGTCGGCAGAGCAGGGGGCACGGCTATGGCTACACCTTC. Protein sequence: CASSRQSRGHGYGYTF.

The V call is TRBV27, the J call TRBJ2-1, with 7 bases that match TRBD1. Looked up from germline, CDR1 is MNHEY and CDR2 is SMNVEV (reference sequence). The CDR3 has 15 residues. The V gene end was trimmed by 4 bases and the J gene end by 7 bases; junction bases not matched to a gene: 10. The CDR3 DNA sequence: TGTGCCAGCAGTTCGGGACAGAATTTATGGAATGAGCAGTTCTTC. It codes for CASSSGQNLWNEQFF.

The chain couples TRBV7-9 to TRBJ1-1; D unresolved. Trimming removed 1 base from V and 6 bases from J, with 12 bases in between. This CDR3 is built from 14 residues. In germline, CDR1 is SEHNR, CDR2 FQNEAQ (reference sequence). The CDR3 loop reads CASSLVMGDPEAFF. The DNA of the CDR3 is TGTGCCAGCAGCTTAGTAATGGGAGACCCTGAAGCTTTCTTT.

The sample holds a few counts of this clonotype. The V call is TRBV2, the J call TRBJ1-4, with D unresolved. This CDR3 has 14 amino acids. Germline V gives CDR1 SNHLY, CDR2 FYNNEI. Trimming shortened V by 5 bases and J by 0 bases, and 7 bases separated the two germline ends. The CDR3 loop reads CASSRRATNEKLFF. CDR3 in DNA: TGTGCCAGCAGTAGGAGGGCAACTAATGAAAAACTGTTTTTT. The full variable domain, its missing parts supplied by reference TRBV2 and TRBJ1-4, is EPEVTQTPSHQVTQMGQEVILRCVPISNHLYFYWYRQILGQKVEFLVSFYNNEISEKSEIFDDQFSVERPDGSNFTLKIRSTKLEDSAMYFCASSRRATNEKLFFGSGTQLSVL.

This clonotype appeared many times. The chain has TRBV6-5 and TRBJ2-3; TRBD2 matches 11 bases. There are 16 residues in the CDR3. Germline CDR1 and CDR2: MNHEY and SVGAGI. Unmatched junction bases numbered 9, after V lost 6 bases and J lost 4 bases. CDR3 amino acids: CASSTQTSGVSDTQYF. CDR3 in DNA: TGTGCCAGCAGCACACAGACTAGCGGGGTATCAGATACGCAGTATTTT.

In this sample, this clonotype turned up a few times. The chain couples TRBV6-6 to TRBJ1-1; maybe TRBD1 (6 bases). CDR3 length: 15 amino acids. Germline CDR1 and CDR2: MNHNY and SVGAGI (reference sequence). V dropped 7 bases and J dropped 11 bases, with 26 bases sitting between them. CDR3 loop: CASILRGQGYYGAFF. The CDR3 DNA reads as TGTGCCAGCATCCTACGGGGGCAGGGGTATTATGGCGCTTTCTTT.

This clonotype was observed a handful of times. The rearrangement links TRBV6-2 or TRBV6-3 to TRBJ2-3; 7 bases agree with TRBD2. The V gene end was trimmed by 2 bases and the J gene end by 0 bases; junction bases not matched to a gene: 5. CDR1 is MNHEY, CDR2 SVGEGT, per germline. The CDR3 runs 16 residues. CDR3 nucleotides: TGTGCCAGCAGTTACCGGGGGGTTTCCAGCACAGATACGCAGTATTTT. It specifies CASSYRGVSSTDTQYF.

There are a few counts of this clonotype. The rearrangement uses TRBV10-3 and TRBJ2-5; no firm D call. Germline CDR1 is ENHRY and CDR2 is SYGVKD. This CDR3 has 11 amino acids. Deletions cut 4 bases from V and 3 bases from J, with 3 bases between. The CDR3 DNA follows: TGTGCCATCAGTGGAGAAGAGACCCAGTACTTC. Amino acids: CAISGEETQYF.

This clonotype was observed many times. The rearrangement uses TRBV29-1 and TRBJ2-6, with D unresolved. The CDR3 spans 14 residues. V lost 6 bases, J lost 2 bases, and 11 bases lay in between. Germline V CDR1 and CDR2: SQVTM, ANQGSEA. DNA of the CDR3: TGCAGCGTGAGTGGGGTCCCTGGGGCCAACGTCCTGACTTTC. Its translation: CSVSGVPGANVLTF.

This clonotype came up a few times. The chain recombines TRBV11-2 with TRBJ2-1, with D tentatively TRBD2 (7 bases). V was pared by 6 bases and J by 9 bases, with 18 bases between. Germline loops: CDR1 SGHAT, CDR2 FQNNGV. The CDR3 has 14 amino acids. CDR3 sequence reads: CASRHIRGGAEQFF. CDR3 bases: TGTGCCAGCAGACATATCCGAGGGGGGGCTGAGCAGTTCTTC.

The V and J genes are TRBV20-1 and TRBJ2-7, with D possibly matching TRBD1 (6 bases). In germline, CDR1 is DFQATT, CDR2 SNEGSKA (reference sequence). Trimming stripped 4 bases from V and 3 bases from J, with 13 bases between. The CDR3 consists of 13 residues. The CDR3 sequence: CSAMLQGFYEQYF. Here the CDR3 DNA reads TGCAGTGCTATGCTACAGGGATTCTACGAGCAGTACTTC.

This clonotype has ten or more counts. The chain uses TRBV2 and TRBJ2-6; D unresolved. The V gene lost 6 bases and the J gene lost 2 bases, with 11 bases spanning the gap. Germline V gene data show CDR1 as SNHLY and CDR2 as FYNNEI. CDR3 size: 15 residues. CDR3 sequence: CASSQAGAGANVLTF. Written as DNA, the CDR3 is TGTGCCAGCAGCCAGGCAGGTGCTGGGGCCAACGTCCTGACTTTC. Supplemented by reference TRBV2 and TRBJ2-6, the full variable domain reads EPEVTQTPSHQVTQMGQEVILRCVPISNHLYFYWYRQILGQKVEFLVSFYNNEISEKSEIFDDQFSVERPDGSNFTLKIRSTKLEDSAMYFCASSQAGAGANVLTFGAGSRLTVL.

This clonotype was detected only a few times. This chain connects TRBV6-2 or TRBV6-3 to TRBJ1-2; tentative D call: TRBD1 (6 bases). Germline values: CDR1 MNHEY, CDR2 SVGEGT. The CDR3 is 13 residues long. Trimming took off 5 bases at V and 1 base at J, with 8 bases between the two ends. This CDR3 reads CASSEDSNYGYTF. Here the CDR3 DNA reads TGTGCCAGCAGTGAGGACAGTAACTATGGCTACACCTTC.

At least ten counts were recorded for this clonotype. The chain combines TRBV20-1 with TRBJ2-2; a possible D gene is TRBD1 (6 bases). Germline assignment: CDR1 DFQATT and CDR2 SNEGSKA (reference sequence). The CDR3 length is 14 residues. Trimming took off 6 bases at V and 2 bases at J, with 13 bases between the two ends. CDR3 region: CSAQDRVNTGELFF. The CDR3 nucleotides are TGCAGTGCCCAGGACAGAGTAAACACCGGGGAGCTGTTTTTT.

This clonotype is classed as medium-sized. This chain connects TRBV7-2 to TRBJ2-5; D may match TRBD1 or TRBD2 (5 bases each). Germline V gene sequence: CDR1 SGHTA, CDR2 FQGNSA. The CDR3 is made up of 15 amino acids. Trimming took 2 bases from V and 4 from J, leaving 14 bases between them. CDR3 in amino acids: CASSLTGAPAETQYF. The CDR3 nucleotides are TGTGCCAGCAGCTTAACCGGGGCCCCAGCAGAGACCCAGTACTTC.

There are a few counts of this clonotype. The V call is TRBV3-1, the J call TRBJ2-1; D gene uncertain. Trimming cost V 3 bases and J 10 bases, with 7 bases left between them. The CDR3 runs 11 residues. Germline V gives CDR1 LGHDT, CDR2 YNNKEL (reference sequence). The DNA of the CDR3 is TGTGCCAGCAGCCATCTAGGGGAGCAGTTCTTC. Translated, it gives CASSHLGEQFF.

This clonotype has at least ten counts. V gene TRBV6-2 or TRBV6-3 combines with J gene TRBJ1-1; TRBD1 matches 11 bases. The germline V gene has CDR1 MNHEY and CDR2 SVGEGT. The CDR3 totals 13 residues. V dropped 6 bases and J dropped 10; count of bases not matched to a gene: 7. The CDR3 sequence: CASSLGTGGPAFF. For the CDR3, the DNA is TGTGCCAGCAGCCTTGGGACAGGGGGACCAGCTTTCTTT.